A single sample gave rise to the 5 T cell receptor beta chains below, sequenced in a study of T cells in Graves' hyperthyroidism and ophthalmopathy. RNA transcripts yielded amplified TCR beta CDR3 regions. HTBI primers were the set used in a first-round RT-PCR of the TCR CDR3. TCRdb redid the calling of the multiplex PCR reads with MiXCR, one entry per CDR3 protein. The table shows approximately 100,000 distinct CDR3 sequences, with 47% occurring only once. The sequenced sample consisted of blood. Receptor source: a man aged 35 to 55 with Graves' hyperthyroidism.

As concerns this clonotype: A read error is possible here, since a much larger clone lies one base away. The chain has TRBV6-6 and TRBJ2-2; the D gene is possibly TRBD2 (5 bases). CDR1 and CDR2 from the germline V gene are MNHNY and SVGAGI (reference sequence). This CDR3 region has 14 residues. Written as DNA, the CDR3 is TGTGCCAGCAGATTAGGGCCCGACACCGGGGAGCGGTTTTTT. Encoded protein: CASRLGPDTGERFF.

This clonotype has ten or more counts. The chain links TRBV11-2 to TRBJ2-3; D not certain. V was clipped by 1 base and J by 0 bases, with 14 bases between them. The CDR3 has 17 amino acids. The germline V gene has CDR1 SGHAT and CDR2 FQNNGV. CDR3 DNA sequence: TGTGCCAGCAGCTTAGGTTCAGCGATCGTTAGCACAGATACGCAGTATTTT. Protein sequence: CASSLGSAIVSTDTQYF.

The chain couples TRBV2 to TRBJ2-1, with a tentative D call TRBD2 (6 bases). Between the trimmed V and J ends, which lost 5 bases and 8 bases, there was a span of 13 bases. Germline CDR1 reads SNHLY; CDR2 reads FYNNEI. CDR3 length: 13 residues. CDR3 in amino acids: CASSTPGGYEQFF. CDR3 DNA sequence: TGTGCCAGCAGTACCCCCGGGGGATATGAGCAGTTCTTC.

This clonotype has a count of ten or more. The chain couples TRBV2 to TRBJ1-4; the D is unclear. The CDR3 extends over 14 amino acids. The germline V gene encodes CDR1 SNHLY and CDR2 FYNNEI. Deletions cut 6 bases from V and 3 bases from J, with 11 bases between. CDR3 DNA sequence: TGTGCCAGCAGGCCCGGTATTTCTAATGAAAAACTGTTTTTT. This translates into CASRPGISNEKLFF.

CDR3 region: CASSLVADYEQYF. The CDR3 nucleotides read TGTGCCAGCAGCTTAGTAGCGGACTACGAGCAGTACTTC. The chain links TRBV7-2 to TRBJ2-7; possible D gene TRBD2, 6 bases. Per the germline V gene, CDR1 is SGHTA and CDR2 is FQGNSA. The CDR3 is made up of 13 amino acids. Trimming left V 1 base short and J 3 bases short, with 7 bases between. Variable domain in full (rest from reference TRBV7-2 and TRBJ2-7): GAGVSQSPSNKVTEKGKDVELRCDPISGHTALYWYRQSLGQGLEFLIYFQGNSAPDKSGLPSDRFSAERTGGSVSTLTIQRTQQEDSAVYLCASSLVADYEQYFGPGTRLTVT.